This TCR beta chain was found in a study of ipilimumab plus nivolumab after autologous stem cell transplantation. At the level of the study: The myeloma group: high-risk transplant-naive, or relapse within 3 years after first autologous transplant.

The assay was immunoSEQ multiplex PCR, and TCRdb's table has in-frame clones only and misses some. The sample has some 46,000 clones, about 88% seen once. The sequencing here drew on PBMCs, taken in a trial of ipilimumab plus nivolumab as post-transplant consolidation. This clonotype originated in a male donor with multiple myeloma.

The CDR3 DNA reads TGTGCCAGCGGAAGACAGGTCGGTTTGGGCGAGCAGTACTTC. Its translation is CASGRQVGLGEQYF. V is TRBV2 and J is TRBJ2-7, with D possibly TRBD1 on 6 matching bases. CDR1 is SNHLY, CDR2 FYNNEI, per germline. The CDR3 length is 14 residues. Trimming took off 8 bases at V and 6 bases at J, with 20 bases between the two ends.